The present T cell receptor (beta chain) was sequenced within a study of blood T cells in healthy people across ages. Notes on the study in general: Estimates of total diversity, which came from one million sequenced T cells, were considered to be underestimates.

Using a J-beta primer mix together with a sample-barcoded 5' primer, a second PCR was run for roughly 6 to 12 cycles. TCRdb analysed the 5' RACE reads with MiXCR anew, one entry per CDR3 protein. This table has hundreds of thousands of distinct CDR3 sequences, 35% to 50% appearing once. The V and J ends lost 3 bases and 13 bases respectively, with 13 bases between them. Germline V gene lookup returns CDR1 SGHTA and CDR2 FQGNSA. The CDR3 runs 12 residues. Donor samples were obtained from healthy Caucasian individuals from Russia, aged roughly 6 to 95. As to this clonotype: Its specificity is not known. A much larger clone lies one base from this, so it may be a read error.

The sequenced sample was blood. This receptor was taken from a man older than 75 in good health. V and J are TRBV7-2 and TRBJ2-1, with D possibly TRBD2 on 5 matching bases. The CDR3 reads CASSFYGETQFF. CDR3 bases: TGTGCCAGCAGCTTTTACGGGGAGACCCAGTTCTTC. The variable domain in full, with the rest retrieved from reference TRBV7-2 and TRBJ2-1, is GAGVSQSPSNKVTEKGKDVELRCDPISGHTALYWYRQSLGQGLEFLIYFQGNSAPDKSGLPSDRFSAERTGGSVSTLTIQRTQQEDSAVYLCASSFYGETQFFGPGTRLTVL.